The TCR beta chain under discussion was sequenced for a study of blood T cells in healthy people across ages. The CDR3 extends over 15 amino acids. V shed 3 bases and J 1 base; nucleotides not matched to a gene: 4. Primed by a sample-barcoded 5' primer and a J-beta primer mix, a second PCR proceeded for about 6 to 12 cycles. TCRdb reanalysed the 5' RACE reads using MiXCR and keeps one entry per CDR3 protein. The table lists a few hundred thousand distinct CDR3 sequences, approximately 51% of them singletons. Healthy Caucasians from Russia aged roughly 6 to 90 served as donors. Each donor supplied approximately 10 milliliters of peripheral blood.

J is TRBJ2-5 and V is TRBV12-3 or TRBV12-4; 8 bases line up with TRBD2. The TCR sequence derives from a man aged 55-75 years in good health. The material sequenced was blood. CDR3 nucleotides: TGTGCCAGCAGTTTGAGAGCGGGAGTCCAAGAGACCCAGTACTTC. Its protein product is CASSLRAGVQETQYF.